This is a list of T cell receptor beta chains from one sample in a study of cytomegalovirus exposure and HLA in healthy donors. Assay used: immunoSEQ multiplex PCR; TCRdb lists only in-frame clones, some missing. The sample yields about 120,000 clones, 70% to 80% seen once. Sequencing was carried out using PBMCs. The origin of the receptors is a man aged 25 to 40 in good health and CMV-seropositive. CDR3s include the opening cysteine and the closing phenylalanine or tryptophan. A D gene is named only where the DNA matches it firmly. Only part of the rows carry a size: once, few, many, or a class if the clone is expanded.

j_call	d_call	v_call	clone_size	cdr3_nt	cdr3_aa
TRBJ2-5	TRBD1	TRBV6-6	NA	TGTGCCACAGGACCGACAGGGGGAAAAGAGACCCAGTACTTC	CATGPTGGKETQYF
TRBJ2-3	NA	TRBV29-1	NA	TGCAGCGCCGTCCCTAGCGACACAGGCGCAGATACGCAGTATTTT	CSAVPSDTGADTQYF
TRBJ2-7	TRBD2	TRBV19	NA	TGTGCCAGTAGGAGGTGGGAGGGAGAGAGAGAGCAGTACTTC	CASRRWEGEREQYF
TRBJ2-1	NA	TRBV5-4	NA	TGTGCCAGCAGCTTGAGGTTGGGGACTGTTAACAATGAGCAGTTCTTC	CASSLRLGTVNNEQFF
TRBJ2-7	NA	TRBV7-9	NA	TGTGCCAGCAGCCCACACGCGGGGTGGCCCTCCGAGCAGTACTTC	CASSPHAGWPSEQYF
TRBJ2-3	NA	TRBV18	NA	TGTGCCAGCTCACCAATCGCGAACACAGATACGCAGTATTTT	CASSPIANTDTQYF
TRBJ2-7	NA	TRBV5-1	NA	TGCGCCAGCAGCCCAACAGGGAGGGTTAATAACGAGCAGTACTTC	CASSPTGRVNNEQYF
TRBJ2-1	TRBD2	TRBV27	NA	TGTGCCAGCAGTTGGGGACTAGCGGGCCTCTACAATGAGCAGTTCTTC	CASSWGLAGLYNEQFF
TRBJ1-5	NA	TRBV28	NA	TGTGCCAGCAGTTTGGCCGGGGGAAGCAATCAGCCCCAGCATTTT	CASSLAGGSNQPQHF
TRBJ2-7	NA	TRBV10-3	NA	TGTGCCATCAGACGGGACTCCTACGAGCAGTACTTC	CAIRRDSYEQYF
TRBJ2-7	NA	TRBV2	NA	TGTGCCAGCATGAGCGGGCCCTACGAGCAGTACTTC	CASMSGPYEQYF
TRBJ2-3	NA	TRBV7-3	NA	TGTGCCAGCAGCGCTCTGGCGGGTACAGATACGCAGTATTTT	CASSALAGTDTQYF
TRBJ2-1	TRBD1	TRBV27	once	TGTGCCAGCAGCTATACAGGGGGTGAGCAGTTCTTC	CASSYTGGEQFF
TRBJ1-5	NA	TRBV4-3	NA	TGCGCCAGCAGCCAAGTGTGGCAGAGCAATCAGCCCCAGCATTTT	CASSQVWQSNQPQHF
TRBJ2-2	NA	TRBV7-3	few	TGTGCCAGCAAGGAGGGGCCCACCGGGGAGCTGTTTTTT	CASKEGPTGELFF
TRBJ1-1	NA	TRBV6-5	few	TGTGCCAGCAGTGAGGGGACTGCCCCCGAAGCTTTCTTT	CASSEGTAPEAFF
TRBJ1-1	NA	TRBV28	NA	TGTGCCAGCAGTTTCGGGGGGGGGTACACTGAAGCTTTCTTT	CASSFGGGYTEAFF
TRBJ2-7	TRBD1	TRBV28	NA	TGTGCCAGCAGCCGTTCAGGGGGTCCGAACGAGCAGTACTTC	CASSRSGGPNEQYF
TRBJ2-5	NA	TRBV14	NA	TGTGCCAGCAGCCGGAGAGGGGAGACCCAGTACTTC	CASSRRGETQYF
TRBJ1-4	NA	TRBV7-6	NA	TGTGCCAGCAGCTTAGAATATGCTAATGAAAAACTGTTTTTT	CASSLEYANEKLFF
TRBJ2-7	NA	TRBV4-2	NA	TGTGCCAGCAGCCAAGCGGCGGGGGGGCGACGACAGGGGGCGAAGCAGTACTTC	CASSQAAGGRRQGAKQYF
TRBJ1-2	TRBD1	TRBV10-3	NA	TGTGCCATCAGTGCCGGATACCGGGACAGCTCATATAATAACTATGGCTACACCTTC	CAISAGYRDSSYNNYGYTF
TRBJ2-3	TRBD2	TRBV11-2	NA	TGTGCCAGCAGTAGGGACTACCGCACAGATACGCAGTATTTT	CASSRDYRTDTQYF
TRBJ1-5	TRBD1	TRBV4-2	NA	TGTGCCAGCAGCCAAGATTCGAGACAGGGGGCTTACAATCAGCCCCAGCATTTT	CASSQDSRQGAYNQPQHF
TRBJ1-1	NA	TRBV5-1	NA	TGCGCCAGCAGCTTGGAGGGGCTGAACACTGAAGCTTTCTTT	CASSLEGLNTEAFF
TRBJ2-3	NA	TRBV7-2	once	TGTGCCAGCAGCAATAGTGGTACGCAGTATTTT	CASSNSGTQYF
TRBJ2-1	NA	TRBV7-8	NA	TGTGCCAGCAGCTTAGCCGGTCCGGGGGGCCAGTTCTTC	CASSLAGPGGQFF
TRBJ1-1	TRBD1	TRBV11-2	NA	TGTGCCAGCAGCCCGGACAGGGACACTGAAGCTTTCTTT	CASSPDRDTEAFF
TRBJ2-5	TRBD2	TRBV7-7	NA	TGTGCTAGCAGCTTAGGACTAGCGGGGGTACAAGAGACCCAGTACTTC	CASSLGLAGVQETQYF
TRBJ2-2	NA	TRBV18	once	TGTGCCAGCTCACCACCGAGCACCGGGGAGCTGTTTTTT	CASSPPSTGELFF
TRBJ1-6	NA	TRBV19	NA	TGTGCCAGTAGTATAGGCAGGGGAGATTCACCCCTCCACTTT	CASSIGRGDSPLHF
TRBJ2-1	TRBD2	TRBV28	NA	TGTGCCAGCAGTTTTCTCCTTAGCGGGAGGTCATTTGAGCAGTTCTTC	CASSFLLSGRSFEQFF
TRBJ1-5	TRBD1	TRBV19	NA	TGTGCCAGTAATCCCCGGACAGGGAGGGAGCCCCAGCATTTT	CASNPRTGREPQHF
TRBJ1-5	TRBD1	TRBV2	NA	TGTGCCAGCACCGACGGACAGGGCCTTAATCAGCCCCAGCATTTT	CASTDGQGLNQPQHF
TRBJ2-5	TRBD1	TRBV7-2	NA	TGTGCCAGCAGCTCGAACAGGGGGCGGGAGACCCAGTACTTC	CASSSNRGRETQYF
TRBJ2-3	NA	TRBV29-1	NA	TGCAGCGTTGTATTAGCTCTCACAGATACGCAGTATTTT	CSVVLALTDTQYF